What follows are 20 T cell receptor beta chains derived from one specimen sequenced in a study of monozygotic twins with inflammatory bowel disease. TCRdb reprocessed the 5' RACE reads; each CDR3 protein has one entry and no DNA is given. The sample has 350,000 to 400,000 distinct CDR3 sequences; the top ten hold just over 2.5%. Sequenced: blood. The origin of the receptors is a human donor with ulcerative colitis or Crohn's disease, or a healthy co-twin of an affected twin (not recorded which).

The chain joins TRBV5-1 to TRBJ1-1. Germline V gene data show CDR1 as SGHRS and CDR2 as YFSETQ. CDR3 length equals 14 residues. The CDR3 loop reads CASSLELTRHQAFF.

The genes are TRBV4-1 and TRBJ2-2; TCRdb gives TRBD1 as the D gene, but with no DNA this cannot be confirmed. CDR1 is MGHRA, CDR2 YSYEKL, per germline. The CDR3 has 16 residues. CDR3 sequence: CATESSGTANTGELFF.

The gene calls are TRBV7-9 and TRBJ1-2; TCRdb outputs TRBD1, but without DNA this stays unchecked. The CDR3 is 16 residues long. Germline-derived CDR1 and CDR2 are SEHNR and FQNEAQ (reference sequence). The CDR3 sequence is CASSRITGTADYGYTF.

The V call is TRBV20-1, the J call TRBJ2-3; no DNA is available, so the TRBD1 call from TCRdb remains unchecked. This CDR3 is built from 13 residues. From germline, CDR1 is DFQATT and CDR2 SNEGSKA (reference sequence). Here the CDR3 reads CSARTGNTDTQYF.

The chain carries TRBV5-1 and TRBJ2-4; TCRdb reports TRBD1, a call that lacks DNA to check it against. CDR1 is SGHRS and CDR2 is YFSETQ in the germline V gene. This CDR3 is 16 amino acids long. The CDR3 region is CASSLDRPLAKNIQYF.

The chain recombines TRBV7-2 with TRBJ2-5; the TCRdb call, TRBD2, lacks DNA for checking. The CDR3 is 14 amino acids. The germline gives CDR1 SGHTA, CDR2 FQGNSA. The CDR3 here is CASSTGGPQETQYF.

This rearrangement joins TRBV7-8 to TRBJ2-5; no DNA is available, so the TRBD2 call from TCRdb remains unchecked. Germline lookup yields CDR1 SGHVS and CDR2 FQNEAQ. This CDR3 comprises 14 residues. Here the CDR3 reads CASSLSGGEETQYF.

The chain links TRBV5-1 to TRBJ2-7. CDR3 length: 16 amino acids. Germline V gene data show CDR1 as SGHRS and CDR2 as YFSETQ. CDR3 sequence reads: CASSLAITGGSYEQYF.

The rearrangement joins TRBV6-5 to TRBJ2-7; TCRdb lists TRBD2, though no DNA is available to test this call. The CDR3 runs to 14 residues. Germline V lookup: CDR1 MNHEY, CDR2 SVGAGI. This CDR3 is CASSFRLEADEQYF.

The V gene is TRBV7-6, the J gene TRBJ2-1; TCRdb calls TRBD1, which cannot be checked without DNA. The CDR3 is made up of 15 amino acids. The germline gives CDR1 SGHVS, CDR2 FNYEAQ. The CDR3 is CASRATRGNINEQFF.

The chain carries TRBV3-1 and TRBJ1-5. Germline V gene lookup returns CDR1 LGHDT and CDR2 YNNKEL (reference sequence). CDR3 length: 18 amino acids. This CDR3 reads CASSQDTGHLGGNQPQHF.

J is TRBJ2-3 and V is TRBV20-1; TCRdb calls TRBD2, which cannot be checked without DNA. The CDR3 spans 15 residues. CDR1 is DFQATT, CDR2 SNEGSKA, per germline (reference sequence). This CDR3 is CSASSPAGGIDTQYF.

The chain joins TRBV7-8 to TRBJ2-2; absent DNA, TCRdb's TRBD2 call cannot be checked. CDR1 and CDR2 from the germline V gene are SGHVS and FQNEAQ. There are 16 residues in the CDR3. CDR3 sequence reads: CASSLANFEGSGELFF.

This sequence joins TRBV7-2 and TRBJ2-7. The length of the CDR3 is 15 residues. From germline, CDR1 is SGHTA and CDR2 FQGNSA. The CDR3 protein is CASSLASQVPYEQYF.

The chain combines TRBV12-3 or TRBV12-4 with TRBJ2-7; the D gene TCRdb calls, TRBD2, cannot be checked with no DNA. The CDR3 is made up of 13 amino acids. The CDR3 sequence: CASQGLDGYEQYF.

This chain connects TRBV19 to TRBJ1-2; lacking DNA, the TRBD1 call made by TCRdb goes unchecked. The CDR3 loop spans 13 amino acids. Per the germline V gene, CDR1 is LNHDA and CDR2 is SQIVND (reference sequence). The chain's CDR3 is CASNDREINGYTF. The variable domain in full, completed from reference TRBV19 and TRBJ1-2, reads DGGITQSPKYLFRKEGQNVTLSCEQNLNHDAMYWYRQDPGQGLRLIYYSQIVNDFQKGDIAEGYSVSREKKESFPLTVTSAQKNPTAFYLCASNDREINGYTFGSGTRLTVV.

The chain links TRBV5-1 to TRBJ1-6; checking the TCRdb D call of TRBD1 is not possible without DNA. The V gene's germline CDR1 is SGHRS and CDR2 YFSETQ. The CDR3 spans 14 residues. The CDR3 sequence: CASTEGQSNSPLHF. Drawing the rest from reference TRBV5-1 and TRBJ1-6, the complete variable domain is KAGVTQTPRYLIKTRGQQVTLSCSPISGHRSVSWYQQTPGQGLQFLFEYFSETQRNKGNFPGRFSGRQFSNSRSEMNVSTLELGDSALYLCASTEGQSNSPLHFGNGTRLTVT.

CDR3 in amino acids: CASSKGTGQKETQYF. The chain is built from TRBV21-1 and TRBJ2-5; TCRdb lists TRBD1, though no DNA is available to test this call. TRBV21-1 is noted as a pseudogene. The CDR3 runs 15 residues.

The V call is TRBV3-1, the J call TRBJ2-7; TCRdb picks TRBD2, but there is no DNA to check that call. The V gene's germline CDR1 is LGHDT and CDR2 YNNKEL (reference sequence). This CDR3 is 15 amino acids long. CDR3 amino acids: CASSQVSGGPYEQYF.

The chain links TRBV4-3 to TRBJ2-3; the TCRdb D gene call, TRBD1, has no DNA to confirm it. The CDR3 runs to 16 residues. Germline lookup yields CDR1 LGHNA and CDR2 YSLEER. The CDR3 loop reads CASSQGPFRGTDTQYF.